Listed here is a single T cell receptor (beta chain). Its specificity is not known. This record belongs to a study of cytotoxic CD8 clonotypes in ibrutinib-treated CLL. Broader study findings: Public clonotypes occurred uncommonly; on treatment, they contracted or remained stable. Measured clonality at baseline was greater than in age-matched healthy donors and tracked with circulating CD8+ T-cell counts. Sustained-remission and progressing patients were not sampled at matched times.

Libraries were prepared by immunoSEQ multiplex PCR; TCRdb keeps only in-frame clonotypes and omits some of them. The repertoire holds 130,000 or so clones, with around three quarters as singletons. The sample here was PBMCs, taken after 12 months of ibrutinib treatment. The clonotype comes from a human donor with chronic lymphocytic leukemia.

The CDR3 here is CASSFSGHYNEQFF. As DNA, the CDR3 is TGTGCCAGCAGCTTCTCTGGACACTACAATGAGCAGTTCTTC. The chain joins TRBV7-9 to TRBJ2-1, with D tentatively TRBD1 (5 bases). V was cut by 3 bases and J by 3 bases, with 9 bases left in between. This CDR3 is built from 14 residues. Per the germline V gene, CDR1 is SEHNR and CDR2 is FQNEAQ (reference sequence). The full variable domain, completed using reference TRBV7-9 and TRBJ2-1, is DTGVSQNPRHKITKRGQNVTFRCDPISEHNRLYWYRQTLGQGPEFLTYFQNEAQLEKSRLLSDRFSAERPKGSFSTLEIQRTEQGDSAMYLCASSFSGHYNEQFFGPGTRLTVL.